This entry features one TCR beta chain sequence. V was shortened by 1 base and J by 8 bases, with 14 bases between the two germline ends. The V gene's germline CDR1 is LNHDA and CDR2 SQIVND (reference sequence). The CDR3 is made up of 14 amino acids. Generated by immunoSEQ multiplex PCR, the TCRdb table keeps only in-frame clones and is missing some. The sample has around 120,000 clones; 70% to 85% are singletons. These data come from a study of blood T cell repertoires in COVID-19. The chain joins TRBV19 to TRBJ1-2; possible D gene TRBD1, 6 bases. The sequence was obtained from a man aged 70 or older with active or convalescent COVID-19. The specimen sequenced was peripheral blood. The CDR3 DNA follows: TGTGCCAGTAGTATAGCGGGGGGCGAGTCCGGCTACACCTTC. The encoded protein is CASSIAGGESGYTF.